Listed below are T cell receptor beta chains from one sample, sequenced in a study of blood T cell repertoires in COVID-19. The repertoire was sequenced with immunoSEQ multiplex PCR; TCRdb's copy has only in-frame clones and lacks some. This sample has 150,000 to 200,000 clones, with about 85% found just once. Sequenced input: peripheral blood. The receptors were sampled from a man in his sixties with active or convalescent COVID-19. CDR3s include the opening cysteine and the closing phenylalanine or tryptophan. A D gene is named only where the DNA matches it firmly. Clone size is shown for a subset of rows, as once, few, many or a class of expanded clone.

TRBV2	.	.	TRBJ1-2	CASSETGGELYGYTF	TGTGCCAGCAGTGAAACGGGGGGGGAATTATATGGCTACACCTTC
TRBV7-3	.	TRBD2	TRBJ2-1	CASSLRSGGSYNEQFF	TGTGCCAGCAGCTTGCGTAGCGGGGGGAGTTACAATGAGCAGTTCTTC
TRBV10-3	.	.	TRBJ1-2	CAINDGQGDGYTF	TGTGCCATCAATGACGGTCAGGGCGATGGCTACACCTTC
TRBV7-3	.	TRBD1	TRBJ2-1	CASSLRSGGLNEQFF	TGTGCCAGCAGCTTAAGGTCAGGGGGCTTAAATGAGCAGTTCTTC
TRBV12-3/TRBV12-4	.	.	TRBJ2-1	CASSLREQAFF	TGTGCCAGCAGTCTTAGAGAGCAAGCGTTCTTC
TRBV27	.	.	TRBJ1-4	CASSRGQQNEKLFF	TGTGCCAGCAGTAGAGGACAGCAAAATGAAAAACTGTTTTTT
TRBV15	few	.	TRBJ1-5	CATSTGAQPQHF	TGTGCCACCAGCACTGGGGCTCAGCCCCAGCATTTT
TRBV6-1	.	.	TRBJ2-6	CASSEALTPGQSGANVLTF	TGTGCCAGCAGTGAAGCGCTAACACCTGGGCAATCTGGGGCCAACGTCCTGACTTTC
TRBV5-5	.	.	TRBJ1-1	CASSLALSFTTEAFF	TGTGCCAGCAGCTTGGCGCTCAGTTTTACCACTGAAGCTTTCTTT
TRBV5-6	.	TRBD1	TRBJ1-1	CASRLGQGNWRNTEAFF	TGTGCCAGCAGATTGGGACAGGGGAATTGGCGTAACACTGAAGCTTTCTTT
TRBV5-1	.	TRBD2	TRBJ2-2	CASSSTSGGADTGELFF	TGCGCCAGCAGCTCGACTAGCGGGGGGGCGGACACCGGGGAGCTGTTTTTT
TRBV29-1	.	.	TRBJ2-3	CSVGRSGGDTQYF	TGCAGCGTTGGTAGGTCGGGGGGCGATACGCAGTATTTT
TRBV5-8	.	.	TRBJ1-5	CASSFSSGNQPQHF	TGTGCCAGCAGCTTCTCCTCAGGGAATCAGCCCCAGCATTTT